These T cell receptor beta chains were read from a single sample in a study of vaccination and CD4 T cells after COVID-19. TCRdb called the PCR reads again in MiXCR, with one record for every CDR3 protein. The table lists about 13,000 distinct CDR3 sequences, 61% of them singletons. The antigens these receptors bind are not known. Sequencing was done on a sample of CD4+ T cells from blood, cultured in vitro. Source of these receptors: a human donor who had recovered from COVID-19. Each CDR3 is given with its conserved first and last residue. D genes are given only for firm matches. Only some rows state a clone size, as once, few, many or a class for expanded clones.

DNA: TGTGCCAGTAGTCCTGGACAGGGGGCCACTGGGGCCAACGTCCTGACTTTC; CDR3: CASSPGQGATGANVLTF; V: TRBV19; D: TRBD1; J: TRBJ2-6; size: once
DNA: TGCAGTGCTAGAGTGGACAGAAGCAATTCACCCCTCCACTTT; CDR3: CSARVDRSNSPLHF; V: TRBV20-1; D: NA; J: TRBJ1-6; size: NA
DNA: TGTGCCTGGAGGGTCCTCCCGACTGAAGCTTTCTTT; CDR3: CAWRVLPTEAFF; V: TRBV30; D: NA; J: TRBJ1-1; size: few
DNA: TGTGCCAGCAGTGAAACAGGGAGCTCTGGGGCCAACGTCCTGACTTTC; CDR3: CASSETGSSGANVLTF; V: TRBV6-1; D: NA; J: TRBJ2-6; size: few
DNA: TGCGCCACCCGGCCCTCAACCCCCTACGAGCAGTACTTC; CDR3: CATRPSTPYEQYF; V: TRBV10-2; D: NA; J: TRBJ2-7; size: few
DNA: TGTGCCAGCATCGGCCAGGGGGGGAAGAACACTGAAGCTTTCTTT; CDR3: CASIGQGGKNTEAFF; V: TRBV6-1; D: TRBD1; J: TRBJ1-1; size: NA
DNA: TGTGCCAGCAGGGCAGGGACAAATCAGCCCCAGCATTTT; CDR3: CASRAGTNQPQHF; V: TRBV6-1; D: NA; J: TRBJ1-5; size: NA
DNA: TGTGCCAGCGGACAGGAGATAGGTGGCTACACCTTC; CDR3: CASGQEIGGYTF; V: TRBV5-8; D: TRBD1; J: TRBJ1-2; size: large
DNA: TGTGCCAGCACCCCGGGCGGGGAGGCCTACGAGCAGTACTTC; CDR3: CASTPGGEAYEQYF; V: TRBV11-3; D: NA; J: TRBJ2-7; size: NA
DNA: TGTGCCAGCAGCTCCACAGGGTTAAATCAGCCCCAGCATTTT; CDR3: CASSSTGLNQPQHF; V: TRBV12-3/TRBV12-4; D: NA; J: TRBJ1-5; size: few
DNA: TGTGCCAGCAGCCAAGGTCACACAGATACGCAGTATTTT; CDR3: CASSQGHTDTQYF; V: TRBV7-2; D: NA; J: TRBJ2-3; size: NA
DNA: TGTGCCAGCAGGACTCCGGGACAGGGGGGCTATGGCTACACCTTC; CDR3: CASRTPGQGGYGYTF; V: TRBV28; D: TRBD1; J: TRBJ1-2; size: NA
DNA: TGTGCCAGCAGCGGCCAGGGGGTAATCACTGAAGCTTTCTTT; CDR3: CASSGQGVITEAFF; V: TRBV12-3/TRBV12-4; D: TRBD1; J: TRBJ1-1; size: NA
DNA: TGTGCCAGCTCAGGGGGTGGCCGAAGGGGTTCCTACAATGAGCAGTTCTTC; CDR3: CASSGGGRRGSYNEQFF; V: TRBV18; D: NA; J: TRBJ2-1; size: NA
DNA: TGTGCCAGCAGGGGAGGACGGACCTATGGCTACACCTTC; CDR3: CASRGGRTYGYTF; V: TRBV2; D: NA; J: TRBJ1-2; size: NA
DNA: TGCAGTGCTAGGGATTCCTGGAATGAAAAACTGTTTTTT; CDR3: CSARDSWNEKLFF; V: TRBV20-1; D: NA; J: TRBJ1-4; size: NA
DNA: TGCAGTGCTTACCGCCCGGGTAGCGGAGAGACCCAGTACTTC; CDR3: CSAYRPGSGETQYF; V: TRBV20-1; D: NA; J: TRBJ2-5; size: few
DNA: TGTGCCAGCAGTGCTGGGGTTCAGCCCCAGCATTTT; CDR3: CASSAGVQPQHF; V: TRBV6-1; D: NA; J: TRBJ1-5; size: NA
DNA: TGTGCCAGCAGACCTGTCACTAGCGCTGGGGCCAACGTCCTGACTTTC; CDR3: CASRPVTSAGANVLTF; V: TRBV6-2/TRBV6-3; D: TRBD2; J: TRBJ2-6; size: NA
DNA: TGTGCCAGCAGCCCCCGGGGGGCCTCCTACAATGAGCAGTTCTTC; CDR3: CASSPRGASYNEQFF; V: TRBV7-2; D: NA; J: TRBJ2-1; size: NA
DNA: TGTGCTAGTGGTTTGCGCTTGGGCCGAGGGGTAGATACGCAGTATTTT; CDR3: CASGLRLGRGVDTQYF; V: TRBV12-5; D: NA; J: TRBJ2-3; size: NA
DNA: TGTGCCAGCAGCCCAGCCGGGGCCCTCACAGATACGCAGTATTTT; CDR3: CASSPAGALTDTQYF; V: TRBV7-2; D: NA; J: TRBJ2-3; size: NA
DNA: TGTGCCAGTAGTATAGGAAGGGCCCCTTACACTGAAGCTTTCTTT; CDR3: CASSIGRAPYTEAFF; V: TRBV19; D: NA; J: TRBJ1-1; size: NA
DNA: TGTGCTAGCGGAGGGACAGCCACCGGGGAGCTGTTTTTT; CDR3: CASGGTATGELFF; V: TRBV7-7; D: NA; J: TRBJ2-2; size: NA
DNA: TGCAGTGCTAGAAGGTTAGCGGGCCCCACAGATACGCAGTATTTT; CDR3: CSARRLAGPTDTQYF; V: TRBV20-1; D: TRBD2; J: TRBJ2-3; size: NA
DNA: TGTGCCAGCAGCCTTGGGCAGGGCCTCGAGCAGTACTTC; CDR3: CASSLGQGLEQYF; V: TRBV25-1; D: NA; J: TRBJ2-7; size: NA
DNA: TGTGCCAGCGCAGCAAGGTCAAACTATGGCTACACCTTC; CDR3: CASAARSNYGYTF; V: TRBV6-1; D: NA; J: TRBJ1-2; size: NA
DNA: TGTGCCAGCAGCTTAGAACACCGTTACAATGAGCAGTTCTTC; CDR3: CASSLEHRYNEQFF; V: TRBV7-9; D: NA; J: TRBJ2-1; size: NA
DNA: TGTGCCAGCAGCCGGGGGACCCCTCGCTATGGCTACACCTTC; CDR3: CASSRGTPRYGYTF; V: TRBV7-9; D: NA; J: TRBJ1-2; size: NA
DNA: TGTGCCAGCAGTTTAGCCGGATTTACTGAAGCTTTCTTT; CDR3: CASSLAGFTEAFF; V: TRBV27; D: NA; J: TRBJ1-1; size: few
DNA: TGTGCCAGCAGTCGACAGGGTGGGGCCAACGTCCTGACTTTC; CDR3: CASSRQGGANVLTF; V: TRBV6-2/TRBV6-3; D: TRBD1; J: TRBJ2-6; size: few
DNA: TGTGCCAGCAGTTACTCGAGATCAGGTACCAATACGCAGTATTTT; CDR3: CASSYSRSGTNTQYF; V: TRBV6-2/TRBV6-3; D: NA; J: TRBJ2-3; size: NA
DNA: TGTGCCAGCTCTAGGGTGGGCAATCAGCCCCAGCATTTT; CDR3: CASSRVGNQPQHF; V: TRBV6-1; D: NA; J: TRBJ1-5; size: NA
DNA: TGTGCCAGCAGCGTGACCCAGGGTATTAACCAAGAGACCCAGTACTTC; CDR3: CASSVTQGINQETQYF; V: TRBV9; D: NA; J: TRBJ2-5; size: NA
DNA: TGTGCCGGAAACCGGGACCGCGCGGATGGCTACACCTTC; CDR3: CAGNRDRADGYTF; V: TRBV2; D: NA; J: TRBJ1-2; size: once
DNA: TGTGCCAGCGTTTCCGGGAGGGCCTGGACCGGGGAGCTGTTTTTT; CDR3: CASVSGRAWTGELFF; V: TRBV6-1; D: TRBD2; J: TRBJ2-2; size: NA
DNA: TGTGCCAGCAGTGGCGATGGGGGTGTTGGTCAGCCCCAGCATTTT; CDR3: CASSGDGGVGQPQHF; V: TRBV6-1; D: NA; J: TRBJ1-5; size: medium-sized
DNA: TGTGCCAGCGGCGGATTCTCCTACAATGAGCAGTTCTTC; CDR3: CASGGFSYNEQFF; V: TRBV19; D: NA; J: TRBJ2-1; size: NA
DNA: TGTGCCATCGGGGAGACTACCCGCCACGAGCAGTACTTC; CDR3: CAIGETTRHEQYF; V: TRBV10-3; D: NA; J: TRBJ2-7; size: few
DNA: TGTGCCACCAGCAGAGGAGACAGGGCCTACGAGCAGTACTTC; CDR3: CATSRGDRAYEQYF; V: TRBV15; D: TRBD1; J: TRBJ2-7; size: NA